This T cell receptor (beta chain) was captured by sequencing in a study of T-cell memory formation after mild COVID-19 (dated by TCRdb to the early 2020s). As for the study more broadly: Most TCR sequence clusters were specific to one of the two donors. Longitudinal TCRalpha and TCRbeta repertoire sequencing tracked T-cell clones expanding and contracting after mild COVID-19 in a couple of donors. Two young, previously healthy adult volunteers, one female and one male, were included in the cohort.

This clonotype was counted between two and nine times. The specificity of this receptor is unknown. The input lacks base qualities; no much larger clone sits a single base away. The germline V gene gives CDR1 as SQVTM and CDR2 as ANQGSEA. The CDR3 runs 15 residues from the cysteine to the phenylalanine. Only the CDR3 part of the read is kept: 45 bases, read in frame from the first base. The junction shows trimming of 4 bases on V and 0 bases on J, and the gene matches do not reach 7 bases of it. Sequenced on an Illumina NovaSeq 6000. cDNA libraries for TCRalpha and TCRbeta were prepared by 5'RACE using constant-segment primers, with sample barcodes and unique molecular identifiers added. Trizol reagent was used to extract RNA from every sample. Library amplification was performed in two PCR steps, and a second sample barcode and Illumina TruSeq adapters were introduced in the second step. Sequencing of the libraries was done on an Illumina NovaSeq, producing 2 x 150 bp paired-end reads. The paper's data handling went like this. The reads were demultiplexed and collapsed into UMI-guided consensus sequences using migec v1.2.7. Using mixcr v2.1.11, UMI consensuses were aligned to TRA and TRB V and J templates and then assembled into clonotypes. A clonotype was counted as expanded or contracted only when both edgeR and NoisET called the clonotype significant, with the noise models trained on biological replicates. edgeR calls used a false discovery rate-adjusted p below 0.01 and a log2 fold-change threshold of 1. PCA with hierarchical clustering of max-normalized trajectories of the 1000 most abundant clonotypes was used as exploratory dynamics analysis. The CD4 or CD8 phenotype of responding clones was assigned using the separately sequenced CD4+ and CD8+ repertoires. Using fastp trimming at Q25 and MiXCR clonotype assembly, TCRdb reanalyzed the public sequencing data and kept in-frame beta chains. When rows share a CDR3 protein, they turn into one entry using the most common DNA and genes. TCRdb's processing, not the authors', yielded these V and J calls. This sample comprises about 190,000 distinct CDR3 sequences, about 18% of them detected only once. The leading ten clones occupy roughly 2.3% of the sample.

On the study overall, not on this receptor specifically: Balanced CD4/CD8 phenotypes were observed for clones contracting from day 15 to 85, whereas a bias towards CD4+ was observed for a second wave of clones expanding from day 15 to 37. The detection of some responding clones in pre-infection memory suggests that pre-existing cross-reactive memory T cells joined the SARS-CoV-2 response. The study covered only two mild cases, and larger cohorts including severe cases with pre-infection samples were considered necessary. Contracting CD4+ clones were found mainly in CM and EM memory subsets, while CD8+ clones were enriched in EMRA. The second-wave clones that peaked on day 37 were not confirmed to be SARS-CoV-2 specific.

Ficoll-Paque density gradient centrifugation was used to isolate PBMCs. The material sequenced was PBMCs or a T cell subset sorted from them (not recorded which). The chain couples TRBV29-1 to TRBJ2-7; TRBD1 fits 9 bases in the junction. The TCR originated in an adult woman who had mild COVID-19 (a few samples of this study predate the infection). The sample titles of this study are shuffled in the database, so cell type and time point are left out; the donor was told from shared clones. For the CDR3, the sequence is CSVAPGQGFSYEQYF. The DNA reads TGCAGCGTTGCACCGGGACAGGGCTTCTCCTACGAGCAGTACTTC.